Listed below are T cell receptor beta chains from one sample, sequenced in a study of T cell changes during pregnancy in multiple sclerosis. Using immunoSEQ multiplex PCR, the repertoire was profiled, and TCRdb retains in-frame clones only, with some absent. The sample includes around 39,000 clones, around 92% of them seen just once. The sequenced sample was PBMCs (not recorded whether the cells were cultured). These receptors all stem from a female donor with multiple sclerosis, enrolled in a pregnancy study. CDR3s include the opening cysteine and the closing phenylalanine or tryptophan. The order of the fields is CDR3 length, J gene, clone size, V gene, D gene, CDR3 protein, CDR3 DNA. D genes are given only for firm matches. The size of a clone is reported for some rows only, either as once, few or many, or as a class for expanded clones.

>13|TRBJ2-5|.|TRBV4-2|.
CASSQRLQETQYF
TGTGCCAGCAGCCAGCGCCTACAAGAGACCCAGTACTTC
>17|TRBJ2-1|.|TRBV5-4|.
CASSLAPGTGTYNEQFF
TGTGCCAGCAGCTTGGCGCCAGGGACTGGAACCTACAATGAGCAGTTCTTC
>15|TRBJ2-7|.|TRBV6-6|TRBD1
CASSYETGGSNEQYF
TGTGCCAGCAGTTACGAAACAGGGGGTTCCAACGAGCAGTACTTC
>11|TRBJ2-7|.|TRBV27|.
CASRRGYEQYF
TGTGCCAGCAGGCGGGGCTACGAGCAGTACTTC
>15|TRBJ2-3|.|TRBV7-7|.
CASSPSGTLTDTQYF
TGTGCCAGCAGCCCGTCCGGGACCCTCACAGATACGCAGTATTTT
>15|TRBJ2-2|.|TRBV5-1|.
CASSFSRGPTGELFF
TGCGCCAGCAGCTTTTCTCGGGGGCCCACCGGGGAGCTGTTTTTT
>14|TRBJ2-1|.|TRBV29-1|.
CSVEFGSSYNEQFF
TGCAGCGTTGAGTTCGGGAGCTCCTACAATGAGCAGTTCTTC
>15|TRBJ2-3|.|TRBV10-3|TRBD2
CAISGLAGTTDTQYF
TGTGCCATCAGCGGACTAGCGGGGACCACAGATACGCAGTATTTT
>13|TRBJ1-3|.|TRBV7-9|.
CASSTGSGNTIYF
TGTGCCAGCAGTACAGGGTCTGGAAACACCATATATTTT
>15|TRBJ2-3|.|TRBV5-5|.
CASSLVSGVSDTQYF
TGTGCCAGCAGCTTAGTCTCAGGGGTCTCGGATACGCAGTATTTT
>14|TRBJ2-7|.|TRBV18|.
CVSSPETPSYEQYF
TGTGTCAGCTCACCAGAGACCCCCAGCTACGAGCAGTACTTC
>16|TRBJ2-2|.|TRBV27|TRBD2
CASSLLLAGGPGELFF
TGTGCCAGCAGTTTACTCCTAGCGGGAGGGCCCGGGGAGCTGTTTTTT
>13|TRBJ2-5|.|TRBV30|TRBD2
CAWSGRIGETQYF
TGTGCCTGGAGCGGGAGGATTGGAGAGACCCAGTACTTC
>18|TRBJ2-5|.|TRBV5-5|TRBD2
CASSLAGAGGPSRETQYF
TGTGCCAGCAGCTTGGCTGGGGCGGGAGGGCCTTCGAGGGAGACCCAGTACTTC
>14|TRBJ2-6|.|TRBV11-2|.
CASSFLVQSSVLTF
TGTGCCAGCAGCTTTTTGGTACAATCCTCCGTCCTGACTTTC
>16|TRBJ1-4|once|TRBV7-8|TRBD1
CASTDSPGQQNEKLFF
TGTGCCAGCACCGACTCACCGGGACAGCAGAATGAAAAACTGTTTTTT
>13|TRBJ2-5|.|TRBV6-5|.
CASSLGRIETQYF
TGTGCCAGCAGTTTGGGGAGGATTGAGACCCAGTACTTC
>11|TRBJ2-7|.|TRBV30|.
CAWTTQFEQYF
TGTGCCTGGACTACCCAGTTCGAGCAGTACTTC
>14|TRBJ2-3|.|TRBV18|.
CASSPSGSTDTQYF
TGTGCCAGCTCACCTAGCGGTAGCACAGATACGCAGTATTTT
>13|TRBJ1-1|.|TRBV2|.
CASRAIWDTEAFF
TGTGCCAGCAGAGCAATATGGGACACTGAAGCTTTCTTT
>15|TRBJ2-1|.|TRBV28|TRBD2
CASGPGTSFVNEQFF
TGTGCCAGCGGACCCGGGACTAGCTTCGTGAATGAGCAGTTCTTC
>15|TRBJ1-1|.|TRBV25-1|.
CASSERGRVFTEAFF
TGTGCCAGCAGTGAACGGGGCAGGGTGTTCACTGAAGCTTTCTTT
>15|TRBJ2-7|.|TRBV28|TRBD2
CASSSLAGGLYEQYF
TGTGCCAGCAGTTCACTAGCGGGAGGCCTCTACGAGCAGTACTTC
>16|TRBJ2-1|once|TRBV7-9|TRBD2
CASSPNGLAGVNEQFF
TGTGCCAGCAGCCCCAACGGACTAGCGGGAGTCAATGAGCAGTTCTTC
>13|TRBJ2-3|.|TRBV4-1|.
CASRDYRADTQYF
TGCGCCAGCAGGGACTACAGGGCAGATACGCAGTATTTT
>16|TRBJ1-6|.|TRBV27|.
CASSLNRLNVNSPLHF
TGTGCCAGCAGTTTAAACAGGCTGAATGTAAACTCACCCCTCCACTTT
>15|TRBJ2-3|.|TRBV7-2|.
CASSLDGVNTDTQYF
TGTGCCAGCAGCTTAGATGGGGTAAACACAGATACGCAGTATTTT
>16|TRBJ2-7|.|TRBV9|.
CASSVEGQAPSYEQYF
TGTGCCAGCAGCGTAGAGGGGCAGGCTCCCTCCTACGAGCAGTACTTC
>15|TRBJ1-2|.|TRBV6-5|TRBD1
CASSQSGQEWKGYTF
TGTGCCAGCAGTCAGTCGGGACAGGAATGGAAAGGCTACACCTTC
>16|TRBJ2-1|.|TRBV19|TRBD1
CASSTRTGGSYNEQFF
TGTGCCAGTAGTACACGGACAGGGGGCTCCTACAATGAGCAGTTCTTC
>15|TRBJ2-7|.|TRBV6-6|TRBD2
CASTVSGSRIYEQYF
TGTGCCAGCACTGTAAGCGGGAGCCGGATCTACGAGCAGTACTTC
>15|TRBJ2-1|.|TRBV19|TRBD1
CASSTPGDRVGEQFF
TGTGCCAGTAGTACCCCCGGGGACAGGGTGGGTGAGCAGTTCTTC
>12|TRBJ2-3|.|TRBV9|.
CASSLDGDTQYF
TGTGCCAGCAGCCTCGACGGGGATACGCAGTATTTT
>19|TRBJ2-6|.|TRBV27|TRBD1
CASSFRWDSTNSGANVLTF
TGTGCCAGCAGTTTTCGGTGGGACAGTACCAACTCTGGGGCCAACGTCCTGACTTTC
>14|TRBJ2-7|.|TRBV27|TRBD2
CASSPGLAVYEQYF
TGTGCCAGCAGCCCGGGACTAGCGGTGTACGAGCAGTACTTC
>13|TRBJ1-1|.|TRBV18|.
CASSPSQDTEAFF
TGTGCCAGCTCACCATCTCAGGACACTGAAGCTTTCTTT
>13|TRBJ2-1|.|TRBV5-1|TRBD2
CASSGERGNEQFF
TGCGCCAGCAGCGGAGAGCGGGGCAATGAGCAGTTCTTC
>15|TRBJ2-1|few|TRBV7-9|.
CASSPNKVEYNEQFF
TGTGCCAGCAGCCCAAATAAGGTAGAATACAATGAGCAGTTCTTC
>15|TRBJ2-6|.|TRBV7-2|.
CASSLNFGGANVLTF
TGTGCCAGCAGCTTAAATTTTGGAGGGGCCAACGTCCTGACTTTC
>15|TRBJ1-2|.|TRBV5-4|.
CASSFRDRPNYGYTF
TGTGCCAGCAGCTTTCGGGACCGACCTAACTATGGCTACACCTTC
>13|TRBJ2-3|.|TRBV4-1|.
CASSQHYTDTQYF
TGCGCCAGCAGCCAACATTACACAGATACGCAGTATTTT
>15|TRBJ2-7|once|TRBV9|TRBD2
CASSVEGLAVHEQYF
TGTGCCAGCAGCGTAGAGGGACTAGCGGTCCACGAGCAGTACTTC
>13|TRBJ1-5|.|TRBV7-2|.
CASSSGPNQPQHF
TGTGCCAGCAGCTCCGGACCCAATCAGCCCCAGCATTTT
>15|TRBJ2-7|.|TRBV7-9|TRBD1
CASSTPGQGVIEQYF
TGTGCCAGCAGCACACCGGGACAGGGTGTCATCGAGCAGTACTTC
>17|TRBJ2-1|.|TRBV5-1|.
CASSLALLGGTIDEQFF
TGCGCCAGCAGCTTGGCCCTCTTGGGCGGTACAATTGATGAGCAGTTCTTC
>15|TRBJ1-4|.|TRBV15|TRBD1
CATSAGQGGLEKLFF
TGTGCCACCAGTGCGGGACAGGGGGGTTTGGAAAAACTGTTTTTT
>15|TRBJ2-1|.|TRBV5-1|.
CASAGGASGYNEQFF
TGCGCCAGCGCAGGGGGGGCTAGCGGGTACAATGAGCAGTTCTTC
>15|TRBJ2-5|once|TRBV5-1|TRBD1
CASSSRDRGSETQYF
TGCGCCAGCAGCTCCCGGGACAGGGGGTCAGAGACCCAGTACTTC